This T cell receptor (beta chain) appears in the sequencing data of a study of blood T cells in healthy people across ages. Sample-barcoded 5' priming and a J-beta primer mix drove a second PCR of about 6 to 12 cycles. TCRdb reprocessed the 5' RACE reads with MiXCR, giving one entry per CDR3 protein. The data show around 1,500,000 distinct CDR3 sequences, with roughly 40% seen just once and roughly 8.2% held by the top ten. The clonotype originates from a woman younger than 30 in good health. Sample: blood.

CDR3 nucleotides: TGTGCCATCAGTGACCAGCGGGGGGGCTCGGATACGCAGTATTTT. Amino acid sequence: CAISDQRGGSDTQYF. The genes are TRBV10-3 and TRBJ2-3, with TRBD2 matching 10 bases. Unmatched junction bases numbered 6, after V lost 3 bases and J lost 6 bases. This CDR3 is built from 15 residues. Germline V gene data show CDR1 as ENHRY and CDR2 as SYGVKD.